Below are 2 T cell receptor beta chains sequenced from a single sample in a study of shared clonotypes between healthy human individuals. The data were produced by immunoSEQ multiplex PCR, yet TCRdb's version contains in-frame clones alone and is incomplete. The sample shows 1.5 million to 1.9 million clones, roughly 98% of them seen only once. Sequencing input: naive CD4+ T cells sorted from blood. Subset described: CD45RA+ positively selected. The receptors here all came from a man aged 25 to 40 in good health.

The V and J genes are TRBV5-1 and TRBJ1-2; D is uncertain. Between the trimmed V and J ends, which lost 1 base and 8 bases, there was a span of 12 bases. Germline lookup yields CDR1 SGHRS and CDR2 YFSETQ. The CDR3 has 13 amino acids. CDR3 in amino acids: CASSLTATNGYTF. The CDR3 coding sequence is TGCGCCAGCAGCTTGACCGCTACGAACGGCTACACCTTC.

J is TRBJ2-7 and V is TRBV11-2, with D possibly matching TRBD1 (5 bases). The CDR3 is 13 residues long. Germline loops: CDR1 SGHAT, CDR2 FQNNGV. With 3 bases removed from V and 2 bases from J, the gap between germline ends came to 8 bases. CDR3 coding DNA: TGTGCCAGCAGCTTTAAACAGGCCTACGAGCAGTACTTC. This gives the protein CASSFKQAYEQYF.